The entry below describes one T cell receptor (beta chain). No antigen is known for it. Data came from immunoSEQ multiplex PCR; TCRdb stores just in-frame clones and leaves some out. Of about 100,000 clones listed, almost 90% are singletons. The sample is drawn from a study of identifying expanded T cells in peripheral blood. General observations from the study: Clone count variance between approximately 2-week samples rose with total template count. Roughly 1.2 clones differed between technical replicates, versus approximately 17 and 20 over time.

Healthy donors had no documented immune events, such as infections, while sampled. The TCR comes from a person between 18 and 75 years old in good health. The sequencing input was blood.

Here the CDR3 DNA reads TGCGCCAGCAGCTTGGGGTGGGGCACTGAAGCTTTCTTT. It yields the protein CASSLGWGTEAFF. The V and J genes are TRBV5-1 and TRBJ1-1; no firm D call. Germline V gives CDR1 SGHRS, CDR2 YFSETQ. The CDR3 extends over 13 amino acids. With 0 bases removed from V and 4 bases from J, the gap between germline ends came to 7 bases. The full variable domain, rest sourced from reference TRBV5-1 and TRBJ1-1, is KAGVTQTPRYLIKTRGQQVTLSCSPISGHRSVSWYQQTPGQGLQFLFEYFSETQRNKGNFPGRFSGRQFSNSRSEMNVSTLELGDSALYLCASSLGWGTEAFFGQGTRLTVV.